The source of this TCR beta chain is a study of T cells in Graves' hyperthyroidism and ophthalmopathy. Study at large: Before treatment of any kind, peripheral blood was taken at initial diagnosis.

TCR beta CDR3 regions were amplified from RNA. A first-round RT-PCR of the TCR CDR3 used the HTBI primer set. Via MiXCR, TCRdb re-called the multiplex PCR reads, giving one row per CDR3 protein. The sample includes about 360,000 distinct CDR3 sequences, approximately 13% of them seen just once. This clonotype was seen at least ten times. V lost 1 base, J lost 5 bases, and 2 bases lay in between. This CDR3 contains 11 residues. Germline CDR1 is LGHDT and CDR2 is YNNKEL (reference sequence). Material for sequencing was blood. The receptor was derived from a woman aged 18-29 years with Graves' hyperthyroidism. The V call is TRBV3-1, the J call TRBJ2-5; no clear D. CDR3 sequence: CASSQGETQYF. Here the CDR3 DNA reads TGTGCCAGCAGCCAAGGGGAGACCCAGTACTTC.